This TCR beta chain was recorded in a study of T cells in women clearing cervical HPV infection. About the study: Case blood was drawn a median approximately 150 days after lesion detection.

The junction had 9 bases not matched to a gene; V was cut back by 2 bases and J by 2 bases. This CDR3 spans 17 amino acids. Germline CDR1 is MNHEY and CDR2 is SMNVEV (reference sequence). Clones were sequenced by immunoSEQ multiplex PCR, and TCRdb holds only the in-frame ones, with some missing. The table lists 21,000 or so clones. Concerning this clone itself: The read ends 3 residues shy of where the CDR3 ends; the end is completed using the germline J gene.

This receptor was taken from a woman aged 18 to 75 with a cervical HPV16 infection that either progressed to CIN3+ or cleared (not recorded which). Sequencing input: blood buffy coat. The rearrangement links TRBV27 to TRBJ2-7; 10 positions agree with TRBD2. The CDR3 loop reads CASSLLESGGGTYEQYF. The CDR3 bases that were read are TGTGCCAGCAGTTTACTCGAAAGCGGGGGGGGAACCTACGAG.